This T cell receptor beta chain was recorded in a study of blood T cell repertoires in COVID-19 (dated by TCRdb to 2020 to 2021). Regarding the complete study: Samples from collaborators originated in the United States, Italy and Spain and spanned both the acute and convalescent phases of COVID-19. Samples were obtained from the ongoing ImmuneRACE study (first 160 participants) and from 1,200 or so subjects provided by 6 global collaborators. Nearly every sample came with metadata listing a de-identified subject ID, COVID-19 status, age in years and sex. HLA class I and class II types, where available, came from metadata supplied by the sample provider rather than from assay-based typing. The prospective study material was composed of cDNA or gDNA derived from T cells, B-cell-depleted T cells, or PBMCs. The dataset comprised deeply sampled blood TCRbeta repertoires from subjects exposed to, actively infected with, or recovered from COVID-19. The repertoires were released in a freely available public database intended as a resource for research on the immune response to SARS-CoV-2.

V is pared back by 6 bases and J by 3 bases, with 14 bases lying between the germline termini. From the cysteine up to the phenylalanine, the CDR3 has a length of 14 residues. The only DNA kept is the CDR3, 42 bases in frame from the first base. CDR1 and CDR2 are drawn from the germline V gene: SGHTA, FQGNSA. Comment on this clone: This clone's antigen is unknown. Base-call qualities are not available, and no considerably larger clone is one nucleotide away.

TCRbeta CDR3 regions were amplified from genomic DNA using the immunoSEQ Assay, a bias-controlled multiplex PCR. The paper's processing steps were these. Nucleated cell counts per sample were estimated from amplification of reference gene primers within the assay. To quantify the absolute abundance of each unique TCRbeta CDR3 rearrangement, sequence reads were collapsed and filtered. For each sample, productive Simpson clonality was calculated as the square root of Simpson's diversity index across productive rearrangements. TCRdb's version of the immuneACCESS table is confined to in-frame rearrangements and falls short of the full clone set. An unresolved V gene accounts for under half of the shortfall where checked; the remainder is of unknown origin. That table furnishes V, J and clone size, whereas the DNA furnished D and trimming. In all, the sample holds around 200,000 clones, and about four fifths of those were seen once. The ten largest account for roughly 2.9% of the sample.

Here is what the overall study found, with its caveats: Clinical and demographic metadata were provided uncurated, with the amount varying by source and participant.

The collaborating institutions used their own protocols to collect whole blood in K2EDTA tubes. For TCRbeta analysis, collaborators shipped samples in one of three forms: frozen whole blood, isolated PBMCs, or DNA extracted from either of those sample types. The clonotype was recovered from a man in his fifties or sixties with active or convalescent COVID-19. The receptor chain draws on TRBV7-2 and TRBJ1-1, and TRBD1 may be the D gene, going by 6 matching bases. Sequencing was done on a sample of peripheral blood. The DNA is as follows: TGTGCCAGCAGTCTACAGGGACATGACACTGAAGCTTTCTTT. Its protein is CASSLQGHDTEAFF.